These 20 T cell receptor beta chains share one sample of origin, sequenced in a study of response to subunit inactivated influenza vaccine (dated by TCRdb to 2016 to 2018). The library relied on RT-PCR. TCRdb names Illumina HiSeq 2500 as the instrument used. The public reads were reanalyzed by TCRdb: fastp trimming at Q25, MiXCR alignment, in-frame beta chains only. Rows matching on CDR3 protein sequence are summarized as one entry with the most common DNA and genes. Here the sample has fewer than 550,000 distinct CDR3 sequences; around 25% occur a single time. Approximately 2% of the sample is taken by the ten largest. Sequenced here: CD4+ T cells sorted from PBMCs, sampled around 5 days after vaccination. These receptors were taken from a man in his forties or fifties who received an inactivated influenza vaccine. Donor details come from another sample of the same person, matched by shared clones.

In this sample, this clonotype turned up a few times. The J gene is TRBJ1-3, the V gene TRBV12-3 or TRBV12-4; D call uncertain. There are 13 residues in the CDR3. Trimming removed 4 bases at V and 0 bases at J, with 4 bases between. CDR3 coding DNA: TGTGCCAGCAGTTCAGGCTCTGGAAACACCATATATTTT. Protein: CASSSGSGNTIYF.

This clonotype appeared a few times. The J gene is TRBJ1-6, the V gene TRBV5-1; 7 positions agree with TRBD1. In germline, CDR1 is SGHRS, CDR2 YFSETQ. The CDR3 sequence is 15 residues long. The J segment lost 8 bases and the V segment lost 9 bases, leaving 14 bases of the junction unmatched. CDR3 nucleotides: TGCGCCATACCTTTACTAACAGGGGAGGATTCACCCCTCCACTTT. As protein: CAIPLLTGEDSPLHF.

V gene TRBV12-3 or TRBV12-4 combines with J gene TRBJ2-7; 8 bases match TRBD1. The CDR3 is 12 residues long. With 6 bases clipped from V and 4 bases from J, the junction kept 2 bases outside the gene matches. Written as DNA, the CDR3 is TGTGCCAGCAGGGGACAGGATTACGAGCAGTACTTC. This encodes CASRGQDYEQYF.

The J gene is TRBJ1-2, the V gene TRBV7-9; D gene uncertain. CDR1 is SEHNR, CDR2 FQNEAQ, per germline (reference sequence). The CDR3 runs to 13 residues. Trimming pared 1 base from V and 7 bases from J, leaving 10 bases between. The CDR3 bases are TGTGCCAGCAGCTTAGAGATGGTCGGTGGCTACACCTTC. Translation: CASSLEMVGGYTF.

The J gene is TRBJ2-1, the V gene TRBV20-1; D is unclear. The germline gives CDR1 DFQATT, CDR2 SNEGSKA (reference sequence). Trimming pared 3 bases from V and 8 bases from J, leaving 11 bases between. The CDR3 consists of 12 residues. CDR3 nucleotide sequence: TGCAGTGCTAGTTCCGCGCACGATGAGCAGTTCTTC. Translating it yields CSASSAHDEQFF.

This clonotype occurred once. V usage is TRBV6-5 and J usage is TRBJ2-5; D ambiguous. V gave up 2 bases and J gave up 13 bases, with 17 bases separating them. Looked up from germline, CDR1 is MNHEY and CDR2 is SVGAGI. This CDR3 is built from 13 residues. CDR3 DNA sequence: TGTGCCAGCAGTTACGGGCCATCCGGGTCTCGGTACTTC. Translating it yields CASSYGPSGSRYF.

This chain connects TRBV4-1 to TRBJ1-5; D not resolved. Trimming cost V 0 bases and J 2 bases, with 8 bases left between them. This CDR3 has 15 amino acids. In germline, CDR1 is MGHRA, CDR2 YSYEKL. The CDR3 coding sequence is TGCGCCAGCAGCCAAGAGCCATCGGGCAATCAGCCCCAGCATTTT. It yields the protein CASSQEPSGNQPQHF.

The chain has TRBV19 and TRBJ2-7; weak D call: TRBD1 (5 bases). The CDR3 length is 15 residues. CDR1 is LNHDA, CDR2 SQIVND, per germline (reference sequence). Trimming left V 9 bases short and J 3 bases short, with 21 bases between. The chain's CDR3 is CASAHRGQGGYEQYF. In nucleotides, the CDR3 is TGTGCCAGCGCCCATAGGGGTCAGGGTGGCTACGAGCAGTACTTC.

The sample holds a few counts of this clonotype. The CDR3 spells CASSLRKRTGIANYGYTF. CDR3 in DNA: TGTGCCAGCAGCTTACGAAAAAGGACAGGAATAGCTAACTATGGCTACACCTTC. This chain joins TRBV11-2 and TRBJ1-2, with 7 bases lining up with TRBD1. There are 18 residues in the CDR3. Germline trimming cut 2 bases from V and 0 bases from J; bases unmatched to any gene: 12. Germline V lookup: CDR1 SGHAT, CDR2 FQNNGV.

This clonotype was detected only a few times. The V gene is TRBV3-1, the J gene TRBJ2-3, with a tentative D call TRBD2 (6 bases). The germline gives CDR1 LGHDT, CDR2 YNNKEL (reference sequence). The CDR3 spans 14 residues. V dropped 5 bases and J dropped 3 bases, with 12 bases sitting between them. The CDR3 DNA reads TGTGCCAGCAGCTGGGACGCGGGGACAGATACGCAGTATTTT. The encoded protein is CASSWDAGTDTQYF.

This clonotype was observed a handful of times. CDR3 region: CASSQEGLGDTIYF. CDR3 coding DNA: TGCGCCAGCAGCCAAGAGGGGTTAGGGGACACCATATATTTT. This chain uses TRBV4-3 with TRBJ1-3, with D maybe TRBD1 (5 bases). CDR1 and CDR2 (germline): LGHNA, YSLEER. The V end was cut by 0 bases, the J end by 8 bases, with 11 bases between. CDR3 size: 14 residues.

CDR3 bases: TGTGCCAGCAGGATGGGGGTAGCTGAGAACACTGAAGCTTTCTTT. Protein: CASRMGVAENTEAFF. The chain joins TRBV6-1 to TRBJ1-1; D might be TRBD1 (5 bases). Germline V gene sequence: CDR1 MNHNS, CDR2 SASEGT. The ends were cut back, 6 bases at V and 1 base at J, with 15 bases in the middle. The CDR3 contains 15 residues.

This clonotype appeared a few times. The chain combines TRBV14 with TRBJ2-2; the D gene is possibly TRBD2 (5 bases). Deletions cut 5 bases from V and 0 bases from J, with 16 bases between. CDR1 is SGHDN and CDR2 is FVKESK in the germline V gene. The CDR3 runs 17 residues. The CDR3 nucleotides read TGTGCCAGCAGCTCGCTAATTCCGGGATCGAACACCGGGGAGCTGTTTTTT. Translated, it gives CASSSLIPGSNTGELFF.

The CDR3 is CAISESKQDTQYF. The CDR3 coding sequence is TGTGCCATCAGTGAGTCGAAACAAGATACGCAGTATTTT. The V and J genes are TRBV10-3 and TRBJ2-3; D is unresolved. Germline values: CDR1 ENHRY, CDR2 SYGVKD. Trimming pared 0 bases from V and 5 bases from J, leaving 6 bases between. The CDR3 is made up of 13 amino acids.

This rearrangement joins TRBV3-1 to TRBJ2-1; 8 bases agree with TRBD2. V was clipped by 3 bases and J by 7 bases; unmatched bases: 2. Germline V gene data show CDR1 as LGHDT and CDR2 as YNNKEL (reference sequence). There are 13 residues in the CDR3. Written as DNA, the CDR3 is TGTGCCAGCAGCCATAGCGGGACGAATGAGCAGTTCTTC. Translation: CASSHSGTNEQFF.

In this sample, this clonotype turned up a few times. The CDR3 coding sequence is TGTGCCAGCAGTTACGGGACTAGCAATCAGCCCCAGCATTTT. Protein: CASSYGTSNQPQHF. The chain joins TRBV6-2 or TRBV6-3 to TRBJ1-5; a weak D match, TRBD1 (5 bases). The CDR3 sequence is 14 residues long. Trimming left V 2 bases short and J 0 bases short, with 5 bases between. Germline CDR1 MNHEY, CDR2 SVGEGT.

V gene TRBV3-1 combines with J gene TRBJ2-1; D might be TRBD1 (5 bases). Germline loops: CDR1 LGHDT, CDR2 YNNKEL (reference sequence). The CDR3 extends over 16 amino acids. V was shortened by 1 base and J by 7 bases, with 17 bases between the two germline ends. CDR3 sequence reads: CASSQGWAAQANEQFF. The DNA for the CDR3 is TGTGCCAGCAGCCAAGGGTGGGCCGCACAGGCAAATGAGCAGTTCTTC.

This clonotype was found a few times. This chain connects TRBV15 to TRBJ2-5, with 12 nucleotides matching TRBD1. CDR3 length: 16 amino acids. Germline CDR1 and CDR2: LNHNV and YYDKDF (reference sequence). The junction had 9 bases not matched to a gene; V was cut back by 5 bases and J by 5 bases. In DNA, the CDR3 is TGTGCCACCAGCGTAGCCGGGACAGGGGGCAGGGAGACCCAGTACTTC. It encodes CATSVAGTGGRETQYF.

This rearrangement joins TRBV7-2 to TRBJ2-3, with 8 bases lining up with TRBD2. J was trimmed by 2 bases and V by 1 base; bases with no gene match: 2. The CDR3 extends over 15 amino acids. Per germline, CDR1 SGHTA and CDR2 FQGNSA. The CDR3 loop is CASSLVAGFTDTQYF. The DNA for the CDR3 is TGTGCCAGCAGCTTAGTAGCGGGATTCACAGATACGCAGTATTTT.

This clonotype has a single count. The chain links TRBV12-3 or TRBV12-4 to TRBJ1-6; no clear D. The CDR3 has 13 amino acids. V lost 4 bases and J 7 bases, leaving 8 bases between the germline ends. This chain's CDR3 is CASSSDTNSPLHF. The CDR3 nucleotides read TGTGCCAGCAGTTCCGACACAAATTCACCCCTCCACTTT.